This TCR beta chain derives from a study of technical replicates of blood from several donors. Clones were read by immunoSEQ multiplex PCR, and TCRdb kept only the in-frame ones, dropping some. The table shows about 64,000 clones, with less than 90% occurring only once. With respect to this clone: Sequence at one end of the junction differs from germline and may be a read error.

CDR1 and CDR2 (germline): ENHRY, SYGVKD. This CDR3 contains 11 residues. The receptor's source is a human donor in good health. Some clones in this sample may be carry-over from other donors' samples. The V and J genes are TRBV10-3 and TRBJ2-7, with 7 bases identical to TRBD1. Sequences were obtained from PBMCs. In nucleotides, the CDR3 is TGTGCCATCAGTGAGTCAAAGGGGGCGCACTTC. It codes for CAISESKGAHF.